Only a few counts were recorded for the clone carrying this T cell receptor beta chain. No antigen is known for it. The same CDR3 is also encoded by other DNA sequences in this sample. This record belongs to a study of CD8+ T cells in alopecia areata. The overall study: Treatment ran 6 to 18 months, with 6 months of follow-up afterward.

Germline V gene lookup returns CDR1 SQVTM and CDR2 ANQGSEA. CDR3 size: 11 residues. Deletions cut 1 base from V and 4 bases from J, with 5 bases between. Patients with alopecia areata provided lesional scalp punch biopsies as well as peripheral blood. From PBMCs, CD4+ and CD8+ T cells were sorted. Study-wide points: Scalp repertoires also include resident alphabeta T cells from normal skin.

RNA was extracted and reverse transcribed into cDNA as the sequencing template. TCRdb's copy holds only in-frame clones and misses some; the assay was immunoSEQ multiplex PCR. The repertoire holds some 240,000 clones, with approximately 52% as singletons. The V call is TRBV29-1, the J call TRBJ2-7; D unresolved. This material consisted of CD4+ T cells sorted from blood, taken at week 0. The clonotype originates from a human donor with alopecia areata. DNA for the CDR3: TGCAGCGTTGAAGTGGCGTACGAGCAGTACTTC. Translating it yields CSVEVAYEQYF.